These T cell receptor beta chains were read from a single sample in a study of identical twins. TCRdb itself ran the 5' RACE reads through MiXCR, one entry per CDR3 protein. Here the sample spans hundreds of thousands of distinct CDR3 sequences, roughly an eighth being singletons. The same data also contributed to another study, on yellow fever vaccine responses in identical twins.

Specimen: CD8+ T cells sorted from blood. The receptors were sampled from a woman younger than 30 in good health. Both conserved end residues are part of each CDR3. Each record gives: J gene, D gene, clone size, V gene, CDR3 length, CDR3 protein, CDR3 DNA. The D gene is left open where the match is weak. For some rows the clone size is stated as once, few or many, or as a class when expanded; others skip it.

TRBJ2-7,-,few,TRBV2,13,CASVGTASYEQYF,TGTGCCAGTGTTGGGACTGCATCCTACGAGCAGTACTTC
TRBJ2-3,-,many,TRBV11-2,13,CASSALFFDTQYF,TGTGCCAGCAGCGCCCTCTTTTTCGATACGCAGTATTTT
TRBJ2-7,TRBD2,-,TRBV10-2,18,CASSERWPSGRMTEEQYF,TGCGCCAGCAGTGAGAGGTGGCCTAGCGGGAGGATGACGGAAGAGCAGTACTTC
TRBJ2-1,TRBD1,many,TRBV5-1,14,CASSPGGRYNEQFF,TGCGCCAGCAGCCCAGGGGGCAGGTACAATGAGCAGTTCTTC
TRBJ1-4,-,few,TRBV4-1,13,CASSQPIKGELFF,TGCGCCAGCAGCCAACCCATAAAAGGAGAACTGTTTTTT
TRBJ2-5,TRBD2,-,TRBV9,15,CASSEGSGGSETQYF,TGTGCCAGCAGCGAGGGGAGCGGGGGTTCCGAGACCCAGTACTTC
TRBJ2-3,-,many,TRBV20-1,15,CSARDGDAITDTQYF,TGCAGTGCTAGAGATGGGGACGCAATCACAGATACGCAGTATTTT
TRBJ2-1,-,-,TRBV5-1,15,CASSLVQRSINEQFF,TGCGCCAGCAGCTTGGTGCAGCGGAGCATCAATGAGCAGTTCTTC
TRBJ2-2,-,-,TRBV9,16,CASSVAVDLPVGELFF,TGTGCCAGCAGCGTAGCGGTAGACCTCCCTGTCGGGGAGCTGTTTTTT
TRBJ2-7,TRBD1,few,TRBV27,15,CASSLRGQGIHEQYF,TGTGCCAGCAGTTTGCGCGGACAGGGGATCCACGAGCAGTACTTC
TRBJ2-5,TRBD2,few,TRBV28,17,CASSLGSASGTQETQYF,TGTGCCAGCAGTCTGGGTTCGGCTAGCGGGACACAAGAGACCCAGTACTTC
TRBJ2-3,-,-,TRBV12-3/TRBV12-4,12,CASSGAADTQYF,TGTGCCAGCAGCGGGGCGGCAGATACGCAGTATTTT
TRBJ1-4,-,-,TRBV4-1,18,CASSSYSTTEGKDEKLFF,TGCGCCAGCAGCTCGTACAGTACTACAGAAGGGAAGGATGAAAAACTGTTTTTT
TRBJ1-6,-,-,TRBV28,15,CASSLSPSQNSPLHF,TGTGCCAGCAGTTTATCGCCGTCCCAGAATTCACCCCTCCACTTT
TRBJ1-1,-,-,TRBV4-1,15,CASSYPSRGNTEAFF,TGCGCCAGCAGCTACCCCTCCCGGGGGAACACTGAAGCTTTCTTT
TRBJ2-2,-,-,TRBV11-2,17,CASSLIGADLWTGELFF,TGTGCCAGCAGCTTAATAGGAGCGGACTTGTGGACCGGGGAGCTGTTTTTT
TRBJ1-1,-,-,TRBV7-9,15,CASSPPGHKNTEAFF,TGTGCCAGCAGCCCCCCGGGACACAAAAACACTGAAGCTTTCTTT
TRBJ2-7,TRBD2,-,TRBV6-5,15,CASSWGGGSSYEQYF,TGTGCCAGCAGTTGGGGCGGGGGAAGCTCCTACGAGCAGTACTTC
TRBJ2-3,TRBD2,-,TRBV24-1,16,CATSDRHRLAGDTQYF,TGTGCCACCAGTGACAGACACCGACTAGCGGGAGATACGCAGTATTTT
TRBJ2-1,-,few,TRBV12-3/TRBV12-4,12,CASSFSIYEQFF,TGTGCCAGCAGTTTTAGTATTTATGAGCAGTTCTTC
TRBJ2-7,TRBD2,few,TRBV20-1,12,CSASGRAHEQYF,TGCAGTGCTAGCGGGAGGGCCCACGAGCAGTACTTC
TRBJ1-1,TRBD1,few,TRBV6-1,14,CASSRDRVVTEAFF,TGTGCCAGCAGCAGGGACAGGGTGGTCACTGAAGCTTTCTTT